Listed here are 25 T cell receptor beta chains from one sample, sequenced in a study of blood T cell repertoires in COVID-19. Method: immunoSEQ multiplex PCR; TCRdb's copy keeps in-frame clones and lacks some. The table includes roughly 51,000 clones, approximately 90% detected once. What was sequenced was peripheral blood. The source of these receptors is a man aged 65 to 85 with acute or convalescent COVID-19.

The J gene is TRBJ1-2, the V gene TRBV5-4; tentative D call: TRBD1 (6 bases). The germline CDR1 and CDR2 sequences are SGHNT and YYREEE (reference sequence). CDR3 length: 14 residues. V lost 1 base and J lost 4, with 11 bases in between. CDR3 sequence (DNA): TGTGCCAGCAGCTTGTCTGGCAGGGGCTATGGCTACACCTTC. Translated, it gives CASSLSGRGYGYTF. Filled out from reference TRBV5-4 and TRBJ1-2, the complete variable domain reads ETGVTQSPTHLIKTRGQQVTLRCSSQSGHNTVSWYQQALGQGPQFIFQYYREEENGRGNFPPRFSGLQFPNYSSELNVNALELDDSALYLCASSLSGRGYGYTFGSGTRLTVV.

The DNA for the CDR3 is TGTGCCAGCAGCCTTAGACAGGGCGAGACTGAAGCTTTCTTT. It translates to CASSLRQGETEAFF. This chain links TRBV7-9 with TRBJ1-1; 7 bases align to TRBD1. The CDR3 is made up of 14 amino acids. V dropped 5 bases and J dropped 5; count of bases not matched to a gene: 8. CDR1 is SEHNR and CDR2 is FQNEAQ in the germline V gene (reference sequence).

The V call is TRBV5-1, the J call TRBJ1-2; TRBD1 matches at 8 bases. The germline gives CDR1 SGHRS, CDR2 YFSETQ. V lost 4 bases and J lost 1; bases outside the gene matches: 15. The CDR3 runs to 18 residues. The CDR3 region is CASSQPKFGTGGNYGYTF. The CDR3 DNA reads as TGCGCCAGCAGCCAGCCCAAATTTGGTACAGGGGGTAACTATGGCTACACCTTC.

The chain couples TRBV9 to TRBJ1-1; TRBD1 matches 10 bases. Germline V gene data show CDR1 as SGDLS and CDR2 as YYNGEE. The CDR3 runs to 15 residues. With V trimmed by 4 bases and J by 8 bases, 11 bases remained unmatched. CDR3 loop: CASSHSTGGAGEAFF. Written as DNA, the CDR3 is TGTGCCAGCAGCCATTCGACAGGGGGCGCGGGCGAAGCTTTCTTT.

CDR3 in DNA: TGTGCCAGCAACGCAGGGAATTCACCCCTCCACTTT. It translates to CASNAGNSPLHF. The chain combines TRBV6-5 with TRBJ1-6; weak D call: TRBD1 (5 bases). CDR3 length: 12 residues. Trimming cost V 7 bases and J 7 bases, with 8 bases left between them. Per the germline V gene, CDR1 is MNHEY and CDR2 is SVGAGI.

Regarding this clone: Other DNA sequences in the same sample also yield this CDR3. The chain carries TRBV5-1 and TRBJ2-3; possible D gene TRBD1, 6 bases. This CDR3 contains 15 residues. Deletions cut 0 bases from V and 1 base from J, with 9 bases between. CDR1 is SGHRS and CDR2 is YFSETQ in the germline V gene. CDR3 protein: CASSLDRARTDTQYF. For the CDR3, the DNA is TGCGCCAGCAGCTTGGACAGGGCACGCACAGATACGCAGTATTTT. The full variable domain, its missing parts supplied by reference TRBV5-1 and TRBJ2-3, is KAGVTQTPRYLIKTRGQQVTLSCSPISGHRSVSWYQQTPGQGLQFLFEYFSETQRNKGNFPGRFSGRQFSNSRSEMNVSTLELGDSALYLCASSLDRARTDTQYFGPGTRLTVL.

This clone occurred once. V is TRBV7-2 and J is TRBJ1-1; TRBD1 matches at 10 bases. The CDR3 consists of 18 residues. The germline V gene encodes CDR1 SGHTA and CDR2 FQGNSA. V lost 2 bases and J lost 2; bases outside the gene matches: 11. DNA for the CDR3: TGTGCCAGCAGCTTACGACGGACAGGGGGAGGATATAACACTGAAGCTTTCTTT. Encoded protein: CASSLRRTGGGYNTEAFF.

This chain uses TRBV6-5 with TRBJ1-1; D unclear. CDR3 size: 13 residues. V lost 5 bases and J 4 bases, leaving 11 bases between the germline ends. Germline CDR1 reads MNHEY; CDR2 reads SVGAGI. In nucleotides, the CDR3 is TGTGCCAGCAGTACAGCTGTCGGCACTGAAGCTTTCTTT. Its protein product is CASSTAVGTEAFF.

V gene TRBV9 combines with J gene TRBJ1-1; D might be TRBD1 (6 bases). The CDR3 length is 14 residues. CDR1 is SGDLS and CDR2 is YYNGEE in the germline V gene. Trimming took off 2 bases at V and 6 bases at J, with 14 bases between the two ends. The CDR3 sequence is CASSVGSGVPEAFF. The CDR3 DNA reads TGTGCCAGCAGCGTGGGATCAGGGGTCCCTGAAGCTTTCTTT.

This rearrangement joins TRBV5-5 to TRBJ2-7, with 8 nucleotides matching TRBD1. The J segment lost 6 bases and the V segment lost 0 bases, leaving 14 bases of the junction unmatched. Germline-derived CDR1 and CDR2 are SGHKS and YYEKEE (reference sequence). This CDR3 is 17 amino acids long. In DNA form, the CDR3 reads TGTGCCAGCAGCTTGGGACAGGGGATGGGCATACTGATCGAGCAGTACTTC. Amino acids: CASSLGQGMGILIEQYF.

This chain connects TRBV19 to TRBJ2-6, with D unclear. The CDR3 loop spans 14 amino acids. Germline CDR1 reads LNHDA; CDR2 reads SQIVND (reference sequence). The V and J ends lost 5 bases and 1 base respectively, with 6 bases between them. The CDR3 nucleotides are TGTGCCAGTAGTCCCCAATCTGGGGCCAACGTCCTGACTTTC. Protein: CASSPQSGANVLTF.

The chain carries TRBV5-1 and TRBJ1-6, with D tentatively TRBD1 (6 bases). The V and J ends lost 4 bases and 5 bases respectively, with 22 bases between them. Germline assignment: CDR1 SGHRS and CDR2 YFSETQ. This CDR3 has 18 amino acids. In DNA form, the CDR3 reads TGCGCCAGCAGCCAGGGGATCCAGCCCTGGGATAATAATTCACCCCTCCACTTT. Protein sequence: CASSQGIQPWDNNSPLHF.

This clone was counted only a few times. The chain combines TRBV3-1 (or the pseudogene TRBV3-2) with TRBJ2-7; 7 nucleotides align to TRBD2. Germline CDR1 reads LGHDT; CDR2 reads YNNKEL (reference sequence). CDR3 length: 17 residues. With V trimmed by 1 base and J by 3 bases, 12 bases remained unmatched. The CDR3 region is CASSQVGGGPVYYEQYF. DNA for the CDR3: TGTGCCAGCAGCCAAGTTGGGGGGGGACCCGTATACTACGAGCAGTACTTC.

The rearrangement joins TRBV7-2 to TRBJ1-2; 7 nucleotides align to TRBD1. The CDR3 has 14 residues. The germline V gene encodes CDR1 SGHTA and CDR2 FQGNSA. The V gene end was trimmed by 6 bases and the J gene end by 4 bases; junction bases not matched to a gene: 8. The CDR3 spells CASSLQGVSYGYTF. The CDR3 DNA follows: TGTGCCAGCAGTTTGCAGGGGGTTTCCTATGGCTACACCTTC.

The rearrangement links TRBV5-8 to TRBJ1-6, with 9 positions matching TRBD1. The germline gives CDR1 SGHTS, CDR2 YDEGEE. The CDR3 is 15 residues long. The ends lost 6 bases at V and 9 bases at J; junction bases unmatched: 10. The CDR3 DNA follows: TGTGCCAGCAAACCGGGACAGGGAAGGAGTTCACCCCTCCACTTT. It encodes CASKPGQGRSSPLHF.

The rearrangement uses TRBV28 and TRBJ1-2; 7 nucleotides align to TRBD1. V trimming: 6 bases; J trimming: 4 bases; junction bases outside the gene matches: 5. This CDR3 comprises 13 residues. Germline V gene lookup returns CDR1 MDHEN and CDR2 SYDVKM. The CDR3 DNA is TGTGCCAGCAGGACAGGGACCCCCTATGGCTACACCTTC. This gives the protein CASRTGTPYGYTF.

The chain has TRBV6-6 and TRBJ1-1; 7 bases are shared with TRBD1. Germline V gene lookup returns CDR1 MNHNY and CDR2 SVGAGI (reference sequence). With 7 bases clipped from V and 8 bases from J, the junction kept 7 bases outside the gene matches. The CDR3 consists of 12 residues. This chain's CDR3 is CASTPTDREAFF. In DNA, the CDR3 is TGTGCCAGCACCCCCACGGACAGGGAAGCTTTCTTT.

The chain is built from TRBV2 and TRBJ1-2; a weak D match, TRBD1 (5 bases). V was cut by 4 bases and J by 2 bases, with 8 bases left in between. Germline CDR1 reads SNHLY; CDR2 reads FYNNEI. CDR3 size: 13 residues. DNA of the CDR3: TGTGCCAGCAGTGCGCCAGGGAACTATGGCTACACCTTC. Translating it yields CASSAPGNYGYTF.

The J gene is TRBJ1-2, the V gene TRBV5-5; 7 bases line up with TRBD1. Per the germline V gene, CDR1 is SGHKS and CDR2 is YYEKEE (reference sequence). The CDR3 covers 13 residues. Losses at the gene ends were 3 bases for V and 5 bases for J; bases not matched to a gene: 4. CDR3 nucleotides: TGTGCCAGCAGCTCCGGGACAGTGTATGGCTACACCTTC. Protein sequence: CASSSGTVYGYTF.

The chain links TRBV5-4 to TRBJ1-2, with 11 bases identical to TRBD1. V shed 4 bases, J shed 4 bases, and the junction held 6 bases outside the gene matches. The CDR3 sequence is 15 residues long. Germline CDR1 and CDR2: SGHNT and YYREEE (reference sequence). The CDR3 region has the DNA TGTGCCAGCAGCATCGGGACAGGGGGTCCCTATGGCTACACCTTC. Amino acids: CASSIGTGGPYGYTF.

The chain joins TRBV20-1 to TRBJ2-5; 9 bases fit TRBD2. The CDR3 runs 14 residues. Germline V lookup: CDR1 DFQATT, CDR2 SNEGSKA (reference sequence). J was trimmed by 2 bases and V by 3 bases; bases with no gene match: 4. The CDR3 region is CSASGGGVQETQYF. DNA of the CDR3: TGCAGTGCTAGTGGCGGGGGGGTTCAAGAGACCCAGTACTTC.

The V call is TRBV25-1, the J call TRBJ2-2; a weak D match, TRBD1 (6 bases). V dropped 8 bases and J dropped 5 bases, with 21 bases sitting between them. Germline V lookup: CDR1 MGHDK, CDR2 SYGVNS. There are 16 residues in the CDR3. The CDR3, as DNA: TGTGCCAGCGGTAAGACAGGCGCGGAGAGGACCGGGGAGCTGTTTTTT. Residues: CASGKTGAERTGELFF.

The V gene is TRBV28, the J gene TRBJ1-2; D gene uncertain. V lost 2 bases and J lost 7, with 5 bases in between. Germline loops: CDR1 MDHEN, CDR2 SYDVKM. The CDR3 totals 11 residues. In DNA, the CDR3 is TGTGCCAGCAGTTTAACAGCTGGCTACACCTTC. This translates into CASSLTAGYTF.

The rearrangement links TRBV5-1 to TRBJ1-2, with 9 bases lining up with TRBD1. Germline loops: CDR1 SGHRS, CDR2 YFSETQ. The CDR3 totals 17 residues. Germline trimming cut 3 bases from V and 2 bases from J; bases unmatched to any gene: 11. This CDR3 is CASSSYGTGIGNYGYTF. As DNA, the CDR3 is TGCGCCAGCAGCTCGTACGGGACAGGGATAGGCAACTATGGCTACACCTTC.

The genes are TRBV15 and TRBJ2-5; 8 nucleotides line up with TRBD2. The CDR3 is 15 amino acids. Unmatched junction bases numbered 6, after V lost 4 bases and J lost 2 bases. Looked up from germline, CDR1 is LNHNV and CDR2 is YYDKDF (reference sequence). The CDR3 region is CATSTRTSRQETQYF. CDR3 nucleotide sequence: TGTGCCACCAGCACTCGGACTAGCAGGCAAGAGACCCAGTACTTC. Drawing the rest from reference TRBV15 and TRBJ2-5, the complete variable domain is DAMVIQNPRYQVTQFGKPVTLSCSQTLNHNVMYWYQQKSSQAPKLLFHYYDKDFNNEADTPDNFQSRRPNTSFCFLDIRSPGLGDTAMYLCATSTRTSRQETQYFGPGTRLLVL.